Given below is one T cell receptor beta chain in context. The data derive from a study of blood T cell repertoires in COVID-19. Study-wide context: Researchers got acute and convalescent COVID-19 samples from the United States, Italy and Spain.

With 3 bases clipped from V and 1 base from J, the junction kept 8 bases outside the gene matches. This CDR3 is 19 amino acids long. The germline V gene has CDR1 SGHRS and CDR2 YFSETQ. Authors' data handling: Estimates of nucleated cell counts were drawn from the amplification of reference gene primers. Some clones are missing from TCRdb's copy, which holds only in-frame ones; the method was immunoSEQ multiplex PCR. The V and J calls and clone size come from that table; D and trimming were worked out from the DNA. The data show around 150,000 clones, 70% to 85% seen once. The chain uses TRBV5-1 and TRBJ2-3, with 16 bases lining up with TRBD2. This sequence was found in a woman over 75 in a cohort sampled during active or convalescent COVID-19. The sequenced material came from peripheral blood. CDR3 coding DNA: TGCGCCAGCAGCTGGACGGGACTAGCGGGGGGGCTTGGCACAGATACGCAGTATTTT. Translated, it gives CASSWTGLAGGLGTDTQYF.